The 22 T cell receptor beta chains below were found in one sample sequenced in a study of T cell changes during pregnancy in multiple sclerosis. The table came from immunoSEQ multiplex PCR; TCRdb's copy has only in-frame clones and leaves some out. Seen here are roughly 51,000 clones, roughly 92% observed once, and the top ten hold approximately 5%. The material sequenced was CD8+ T cells from peripheral blood mononuclear cells, taken before pregnancy. The source of these receptors is a female donor with multiple sclerosis, enrolled in a pregnancy study.

This clone was found once. This chain links TRBV15 with TRBJ2-5, with D maybe TRBD1 (6 bases). Trimming stripped 0 bases from V and 5 bases from J, with 10 bases between. Germline-derived CDR1 and CDR2 are LNHNV and YYDKDF (reference sequence). The CDR3 is 14 amino acids. Written as DNA, the CDR3 is TGTGCCACCAGCAGAGATCGCAGGGGTGAGACCCAGTACTTC. Encoded protein: CATSRDRRGETQYF.

The chain links TRBV6-5 to TRBJ1-5, with D unclear. CDR1 is MNHEY, CDR2 SVGAGI, per germline. This CDR3 has 15 amino acids. Written as DNA, the CDR3 is TGTATCTTTACGGGAGGAGGTTATAGCAATCAGCCCCAGCATTTT. Encoded protein: CIFTGGGYSNQPQHF.

V gene TRBV19 combines with J gene TRBJ1-1; tentative D call: TRBD1 (6 bases). Per the germline V gene, CDR1 is LNHDA and CDR2 is SQIVND (reference sequence). Trimming removed 9 bases at V and 3 bases at J, with 14 bases between. The CDR3 is 13 residues long. The DNA of the CDR3 is TGTGCCAGCGCAACAGGGACGGACACTGAAGCTTTCTTT. Translation: CASATGTDTEAFF.

The V call is TRBV5-8, the J call TRBJ1-2; TRBD1 matches at 9 bases. V trimming: 4 bases; J trimming: 2 bases; junction bases outside the gene matches: 6. From germline, CDR1 is SGHTS and CDR2 YDEGEE. The CDR3 has 15 residues. The CDR3 spells CASSARDRVNYGYTF. CDR3 sequence (DNA): TGTGCCAGCAGCGCCCGGGACAGGGTCAACTATGGCTACACCTTC.

This chain links TRBV7-9 with TRBJ2-5; weak D call: TRBD1 (6 bases). This CDR3 is 14 amino acids long. Trimming took off 4 bases at V and 1 base at J, with 10 bases between the two ends. Per the germline V gene, CDR1 is SEHNR and CDR2 is FQNEAQ (reference sequence). CDR3 in DNA: TGTGCCAGCAGCTCACCGACAGGCCAAGAGACCCAGTACTTC. Its protein is CASSSPTGQETQYF.

Turning to this clone: A read error may produce the germline difference seen at one junction end. This rearrangement joins TRBV9 to TRBJ2-7, with a weak D call TRBD1 (6 bases). This CDR3 has 14 residues. Germline CDR1 is SGDLS and CDR2 is YYNGEE. The CDR3 reads CASSPRTASSEQYF. Written as DNA, the CDR3 is TGTGCCAGCAGCCCCCGGACAGCCTCCTCCGAGCAGTACTTC.

The CDR3 DNA is TGTGCCAGCAGTGAAGCCCAGGGGGCTAGACAGCCCCAGCATTTT. Translating gives CASSEAQGARQPQHF. The chain links TRBV6-1 to TRBJ1-5; 8 nucleotides line up with TRBD1. The CDR3 contains 15 residues. J gave up 7 bases and V 0 bases, and 5 bases lay outside the gene matches. Germline CDR1 reads MNHNS; CDR2 reads SASEGT.

V usage is TRBV5-1 and J usage is TRBJ2-7; 10 nucleotides match TRBD1. The germline V gene encodes CDR1 SGHRS and CDR2 YFSETQ. Germline trimming cut 4 bases from V and 4 bases from J; bases unmatched to any gene: 2. This CDR3 has 13 amino acids. The CDR3 protein is CASSTDRGYEQYF. CDR3 nucleotides: TGCGCCAGCAGCACGGACAGGGGGTACGAGCAGTACTTC.

This clone has only a few counts. This chain links TRBV27 with TRBJ1-2, with D unresolved. V shed 5 bases and J shed 4 bases, with 17 bases lying between them. CDR1 MNHEY and CDR2 SMNVEV come from the germline V gene (reference sequence). This CDR3 has 15 residues. The CDR3, as DNA: TGTGCCAGCAGTCCCACCGTCGCGGGGAGCTATGGCTACACCTTC. This gives the protein CASSPTVAGSYGYTF.

This chain connects TRBV19 to TRBJ2-3; TRBD2 aligns across 11 bases. Trimming removed 8 bases from V and 0 bases from J; junction bases left unmatched: 10. Germline CDR1 is LNHDA and CDR2 is SQIVND (reference sequence). The CDR3 runs to 17 residues. CDR3 amino acids: CASRRTSGLVSTDTQYF. The CDR3 DNA reads TGTGCCAGTCGGCGGACTAGCGGGTTAGTTAGCACAGATACGCAGTATTTT.

V gene TRBV9 combines with J gene TRBJ2-4, with 11 bases matching TRBD2. The CDR3 sequence is 22 residues long. V lost 0 bases, J lost 2 bases, and 19 bases stayed unmatched. The germline gives CDR1 SGDLS, CDR2 YYNGEE. The CDR3 is CASSVAPGPRTSGLRTKNIQYF. CDR3 coding DNA: TGTGCCAGCAGCGTAGCCCCGGGACCCCGGACTAGCGGGTTAAGGACCAAAAACATTCAGTACTTC. The full variable domain, its missing parts supplied by reference TRBV9 and TRBJ2-4, is DSGVTQTPKHLITATGQRVTLRCSPRSGDLSVYWYQQSLDQGLQFLIQYYNGEERAKGNILERFSAQQFPDLHSELNLSSLELGDSALYFCASSVAPGPRTSGLRTKNIQYFGAGTRLSVL.

V and J are TRBV7-8 and TRBJ1-5, with 8 bases fitting TRBD1. CDR3 length: 15 amino acids. Looked up from germline, CDR1 is SGHVS and CDR2 is FQNEAQ. The ends lost 6 bases at V and 5 bases at J; junction bases unmatched: 9. The CDR3 sequence: CASSYSTGDYQPQHF. As DNA, the CDR3 is TGTGCCAGCAGTTACTCGACAGGGGATTATCAGCCCCAGCATTTT.

The chain joins TRBV5-4 to TRBJ2-2; TRBD1 agrees at 9 bases. This CDR3 spans 16 amino acids. Per germline, CDR1 SGHNT and CDR2 YYREEE (reference sequence). V lost 0 bases, J lost 7 bases, and 7 bases stayed unmatched. CDR3 loop: CASSLGRDRVGGELFF. CDR3 nucleotide sequence: TGTGCCAGCAGCTTGGGTCGGGACAGGGTAGGCGGGGAGCTGTTTTTT. Filled out from reference TRBV5-4 and TRBJ2-2, the complete variable domain reads ETGVTQSPTHLIKTRGQQVTLRCSSQSGHNTVSWYQQALGQGPQFIFQYYREEENGRGNFPPRFSGLQFPNYSSELNVNALELDDSALYLCASSLGRDRVGGELFFGEGSRLTVL.

The chain couples TRBV7-8 to TRBJ2-7; a weak D match, TRBD2 (6 bases). The germline V and J ends were trimmed by 4 bases and 5 bases, with 21 bases remaining between them. The CDR3 length is 16 residues. CDR1 SGHVS and CDR2 FQNEAQ come from the germline V gene. Here the CDR3 reads CASSSGLPVESHEQYF. The DNA of the CDR3 is TGTGCCAGCAGCTCGGGACTCCCGGTGGAGAGCCACGAGCAGTACTTC.

This chain joins TRBV19 and TRBJ2-7; 7 bases line up with TRBD1. V shed 3 bases, J shed 4 bases, and the junction held 6 bases outside the gene matches. The germline gives CDR1 LNHDA, CDR2 SQIVND (reference sequence). The CDR3 consists of 14 residues. The CDR3 protein is CASSMRQGPYEQYF. CDR3 sequence (DNA): TGTGCCAGTAGTATGAGACAGGGACCATACGAGCAGTACTTC.

The J gene is TRBJ2-7, the V gene TRBV27; 9 nucleotides agree with TRBD1. Germline V gene data show CDR1 as MNHEY and CDR2 as SMNVEV (reference sequence). This CDR3 is built from 14 residues. The ends lost 4 bases at V and 4 bases at J; junction bases unmatched: 5. The CDR3 spells CASSSRDRDYEQYF. CDR3 nucleotide sequence: TGTGCCAGCAGTTCCCGGGACAGGGATTACGAGCAGTACTTC.

The chain recombines TRBV23-1 with TRBJ2-7, with 7 bases lining up with TRBD1. TRBV23-1 counts as an open reading frame of uncertain function. Germline trimming cut 1 base from V and 7 bases from J; bases unmatched to any gene: 7. There are 14 residues in the CDR3. CDR3 sequence: CASSQYTGAREQYF. The CDR3 DNA reads as TGCGCCAGCAGTCAATATACAGGGGCAAGGGAGCAGTACTTC.

The chain recombines TRBV5-1 with TRBJ1-1; 7 positions match TRBD1. With 0 bases clipped from V and 1 base from J, the junction kept 0 bases outside the gene matches. The CDR3 has 14 amino acids. The V gene's germline CDR1 is SGHRS and CDR2 YFSETQ. The CDR3 DNA sequence: TGCGCCAGCAGCTTGGAGGGGGCGAACACTGAAGCTTTCTTT. Translation: CASSLEGANTEAFF. The whole variable domain, remainder taken from reference TRBV5-1 and TRBJ1-1, is KAGVTQTPRYLIKTRGQQVTLSCSPISGHRSVSWYQQTPGQGLQFLFEYFSETQRNKGNFPGRFSGRQFSNSRSEMNVSTLELGDSALYLCASSLEGANTEAFFGQGTRLTVV.

The V and J genes are TRBV9 and TRBJ2-7; D might be TRBD1 (6 bases). Germline CDR1 and CDR2: SGDLS and YYNGEE. Trimming removed 0 bases from V and 5 bases from J, with 12 bases in between. The length of the CDR3 is 14 residues. CDR3 bases: TGTGCCAGCAGCGTAGAATCAGGGGTGGACGAGCAGTACTTC. Encoded protein: CASSVESGVDEQYF.

The chain uses TRBV7-9 and TRBJ2-7, with 8 bases identical to TRBD2. J lost 2 bases, V lost 4 bases, and 10 bases had no gene match. Germline V gene data show CDR1 as SEHNR and CDR2 as FQNEAQ (reference sequence). The CDR3 has 16 residues. For the CDR3, the DNA is TGTGCCAGCAGCTCTAGTGGAGCGGGAGTGACCTACGAGCAGTACTTC. Protein product: CASSSSGAGVTYEQYF.

This chain connects TRBV7-9 to TRBJ2-7; TRBD1 matches 7 bases. CDR3 length: 14 residues. The germline CDR1 and CDR2 sequences are SEHNR and FQNEAQ (reference sequence). After removal of 5 bases from V and 5 bases from J, the junction contained 9 bases not matched to a gene. In DNA form, the CDR3 reads TGTGCCAGCAGCCCCCGACAGGGCCCCAACGAGCAGTACTTC. Its translation is CASSPRQGPNEQYF.

The table lists this clone with a few counts. The chain carries TRBV6-1 and TRBJ2-7; a possible D gene is TRBD2 (5 bases). Per the germline V gene, CDR1 is MNHNS and CDR2 is SASEGT. Deletions cut 4 bases from V and 2 bases from J, with 12 bases between. The CDR3 contains 14 residues. Here the CDR3 DNA reads TGTGCCAGCAGTGTCGAGGGAGAACCCTACGAGCAGTACTTC. It specifies CASSVEGEPYEQYF.